This T cell receptor (beta chain) is from a study of OX40 agonist ivuxolimab in advanced cancers. Across the study: Under the entry rules, prior anti-PD-1, anti-PD-L1 or anti-CTLA-4 therapy was allowed, and approximately 40% had some. Whole-study findings and limits: Doses of 0.1 to 3.0 mg/kg were accompanied by clonal expansion of CD4+ and CD8+ blood T cells by week 6.

The cohort excluded patients with autoimmune disease history or systemic immunosuppression. Researchers took blood at baseline, on cycle 4 day 1, and on cycle 7 day 1. Here immunoSEQ multiplex PCR was the method, and the copy in TCRdb shows in-frame clones only, minus some. The sample includes 45,000 to 50,000 clones, almost 90% of them seen just once. Notes on this clone: Antigen unknown.

Germline V CDR1 and CDR2: MNHEY, SVGAGI. After removal of 6 bases from V and 9 bases from J, the junction contained 13 bases not matched to a gene. CDR3 length equals 15 residues. Sample: CD4+ or CD8+ T cells sorted from blood, taken in a trial of the OX40 agonist ivuxolimab. The J gene is TRBJ2-1, the V gene TRBV6-5, with 8 bases identical to TRBD2. The sequence was obtained from an adult with an advanced solid tumor such as melanoma, head and neck, liver or kidney cancer. The CDR3 here is CASRSGSRGQIEQFF. The CDR3 bases are TGTGCCAGCAGGAGCGGGAGCCGAGGCCAGATTGAGCAGTTCTTC.